A few counts support the clone carrying this T cell receptor (beta chain). This sample was taken from a study of blood T cells in healthy people across ages. It was with a sample-barcoded 5' primer and a J-beta primer mix that a second PCR of roughly 7 to 11 cycles was run. TCRdb ran MiXCR on the 5' RACE reads and lists one entry per CDR3 protein. The top ten hold roughly 13% of the sample, which has about 1.1 million distinct CDR3 sequences, 35% to 40% seen once. Germline V gene data show CDR1 as DFQATT and CDR2 as SNEGSKA (reference sequence). The CDR3 has 15 amino acids. V shed 2 bases and J 3 bases; nucleotides not matched to a gene: 8.

The V gene is TRBV20-1, the J gene TRBJ2-3; 7 bases line up with TRBD2. The sequence came from a man between 18 and 35 years old in good health. Sequenced material: blood. CDR3 sequence (DNA): TGCAGTGCTAGACTCGCGGGGGAGAAGACAGATACGCAGTATTTT. Encoded protein: CSARLAGEKTDTQYF.